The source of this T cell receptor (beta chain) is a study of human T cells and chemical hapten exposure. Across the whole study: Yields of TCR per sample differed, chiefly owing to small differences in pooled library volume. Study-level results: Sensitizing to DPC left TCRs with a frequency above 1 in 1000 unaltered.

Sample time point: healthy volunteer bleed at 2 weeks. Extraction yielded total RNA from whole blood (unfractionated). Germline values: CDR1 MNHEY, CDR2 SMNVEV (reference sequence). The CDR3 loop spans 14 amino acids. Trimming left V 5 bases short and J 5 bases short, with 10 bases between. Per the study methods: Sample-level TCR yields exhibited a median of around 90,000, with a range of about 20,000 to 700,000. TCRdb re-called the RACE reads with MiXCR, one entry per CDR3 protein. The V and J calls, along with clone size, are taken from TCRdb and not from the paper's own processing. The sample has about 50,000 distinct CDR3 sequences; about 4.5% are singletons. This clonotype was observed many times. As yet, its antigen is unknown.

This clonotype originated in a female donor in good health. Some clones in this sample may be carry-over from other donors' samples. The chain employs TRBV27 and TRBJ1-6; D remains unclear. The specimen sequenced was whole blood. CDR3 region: CASSPRPDNSPLHF. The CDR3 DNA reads TGTGCCAGCAGTCCCCGGCCCGATAATTCACCCCTCCACTTT.